This T cell receptor (beta chain) was identified during a study of cytotoxic CD8 clonotypes in ibrutinib-treated CLL. Libraries were prepared by immunoSEQ multiplex PCR; TCRdb keeps only in-frame clonotypes and omits some of them. The table lists about 140,000 clones, around 90% of them singletons, with roughly a tenth in the top ten. This clone was seen a handful of times. CDR3 length: 13 residues. Trimming removed 5 bases from V and 5 bases from J, with 15 bases in between. Germline CDR1 reads GTSNPN; CDR2 reads SVGIG (reference sequence). This receptor was identified in a human donor with chronic lymphocytic leukemia. Here the sequenced sample was PBMCs, taken after 12 months of ibrutinib treatment. V usage is TRBV30 and J usage is TRBJ1-1; the D gene is possibly TRBD1 (6 bases). The CDR3 reads CAWAQGPGTEAFF. CDR3 sequence (DNA): TGTGCCTGGGCACAGGGACCCGGGACTGAAGCTTTCTTT.